Each of the 10 T cell receptor beta chains below was sequenced from the same sample in a study of blood T cell repertoires in COVID-19. TCRdb keeps only in-frame clones here, not all; method: immunoSEQ multiplex PCR. The table records some 500,000 clones, approximately 88% of them present only once. The material sequenced was PBMCs or T cells enriched from blood (not recorded which). These receptors were collected from a woman in her forties who had recovered from COVID-19.

The chain recombines TRBV13 with TRBJ2-1, with 7 bases that match TRBD1. The V gene's germline CDR1 is PRHDT and CDR2 FYEKMQ (reference sequence). The trim removed 5 bases at V and 5 bases at J, leaving 9 bases unmatched. This CDR3 contains 15 residues. CDR3: CASSDRDSTNNEQFF. The CDR3 DNA reads as TGTGCCAGCAGCGACCGGGACAGTACCAACAATGAGCAGTTCTTC.

V gene TRBV7-8 combines with J gene TRBJ1-4, with D possibly TRBD1 on 5 matching bases. Germline CDR1 reads SGHVS; CDR2 reads FQNEAQ. V lost 0 bases and J lost 8, with 10 bases in between. This CDR3 has 14 residues. This CDR3 is CASSLAETDEKLFF. CDR3 in DNA: TGTGCCAGCAGCTTAGCTGAGACAGACGAAAAACTGTTTTTT.

This chain connects TRBV19 to TRBJ2-3; 7 positions match TRBD2. The ends lost 2 bases at V and 2 bases at J; junction bases unmatched: 4. This CDR3 region has 15 residues. The germline CDR1 and CDR2 sequences are LNHDA and SQIVND (reference sequence). CDR3 coding DNA: TGTGCCAGTAGTATATGGGGGACTAACACAGATACGCAGTATTTT. Translation: CASSIWGTNTDTQYF.

This clone was observed a few times. The V gene is TRBV29-1, the J gene TRBJ2-1, with 13 bases aligning to TRBD2. CDR3 size: 17 residues. Germline loops: CDR1 SQVTM, CDR2 ANQGSEA. CDR3: CSGGGLAGFQVVNEQFF. DNA for the CDR3: TGCTCCGGGGGGGGACTAGCGGGATTTCAGGTGGTCAATGAGCAGTTCTTC.

The J gene is TRBJ1-2, the V gene TRBV20-1; D not certain. CDR1 and CDR2 (germline): DFQATT, SNEGSKA (reference sequence). The CDR3 loop spans 11 amino acids. Trimming shortened V by 0 bases and J by 4 bases, and 3 bases separated the two germline ends. CDR3 nucleotides: TGCAGTGCTAGAGATAGCTATGGCTACACCTTC. It is translated as CSARDSYGYTF.

The chain has TRBV19 and TRBJ1-1, with D perhaps matching TRBD1 (6 bases). The CDR3 is 17 amino acids. The germline CDR1 and CDR2 sequences are LNHDA and SQIVND (reference sequence). Trimming left V 4 bases short and J 0 bases short, with 18 bases between. The CDR3 coding sequence is TGTGCCAGTAGTAAAATCTTAACGGGACACTTGAACACTGAAGCTTTCTTT. This sequence encodes CASSKILTGHLNTEAFF.

The V and J genes are TRBV6-5 and TRBJ2-6; D possibly corresponds to TRBD1 (6 bases). Germline-derived CDR1 and CDR2 are MNHEY and SVGAGI. V was shortened by 5 bases and J by 4 bases, with 12 bases between the two germline ends. This CDR3 region has 15 residues. Here the CDR3 DNA reads TGTGCCAGCAGTCCAGGGGCGGCCGGGGCCAACGTCCTGACTTTC. It specifies CASSPGAAGANVLTF.

The chain recombines TRBV6-5 with TRBJ1-1; a weak D match, TRBD1 (5 bases). CDR3 length: 13 residues. V was cut by 6 bases and J by 6 bases, with 14 bases left in between. CDR1 is MNHEY, CDR2 SVGAGI, per germline. CDR3 region: CASSRGVSPEAFF. As DNA, the CDR3 is TGTGCCAGCAGCCGGGGGGTATCCCCTGAAGCTTTCTTT.

The chain employs TRBV6-2 or TRBV6-3 and TRBJ2-7; TRBD1 matches at 7 bases. Germline lookup yields CDR1 MNHEY and CDR2 SVGEGT. The ends lost 0 bases at V and 5 bases at J; junction bases unmatched: 7. This CDR3 is 15 amino acids long. The CDR3 loop is CASSYSRQGVDEQYF. The CDR3 coding sequence is TGTGCCAGCAGTTACTCGAGACAGGGAGTCGACGAGCAGTACTTC.

The rearrangement uses TRBV29-1 and TRBJ2-1; 7 nucleotides align to TRBD2. From germline, CDR1 is SQVTM and CDR2 ANQGSEA. The CDR3 length is 12 residues. The J segment lost 5 bases and the V segment lost 7 bases, leaving 5 bases of the junction unmatched. The CDR3 loop is CSAASGNNEQFF. Here the CDR3 DNA reads TGCAGCGCGGCTAGCGGCAACAATGAGCAGTTCTTC.